This entry describes one T cell receptor (beta chain). Combining a sample-barcoded 5' primer with a J-beta primer mix, a second PCR ran for roughly 6 to 11 cycles. Sequencing recovered at least 2.5 million CDR3-containing paired-end reads from each sample. TCRdb re-called the 5' RACE reads through MiXCR, storing one row per CDR3 protein. The table records about 1.8 million distinct CDR3 sequences, around 48% of them present only once. Isolating PBMCs gave at least 6 million of these cells per sample. These data are taken from a study of blood T cells in healthy people across ages. Whole-study context: There was about one barcoded beta molecule captured by template switching per two T cells.

The specimen was blood. The sequence was collected from a woman aged 40 to 50 in good health.

CDR3 in DNA: TGTGCCAGCAGTCCCGACAGGGCCAGTCTGGCCCAGTACTTC. It translates to CASSPDRASLAQYF. The chain combines TRBV2 with TRBJ2-5; 7 bases are a match to TRBD1. There are 14 residues in the CDR3. After removal of 5 bases from V and 9 bases from J, the junction contained 12 bases not matched to a gene. Germline V gene sequence: CDR1 SNHLY, CDR2 FYNNEI. Together with reference TRBV2 and TRBJ2-5, the CDR3 gives the full variable domain: EPEVTQTPSHQVTQMGQEVILRCVPISNHLYFYWYRQILGQKVEFLVSFYNNEISEKSEIFDDQFSVERPDGSNFTLKIRSTKLEDSAMYFCASSPDRASLAQYFGPGTRLLVL.